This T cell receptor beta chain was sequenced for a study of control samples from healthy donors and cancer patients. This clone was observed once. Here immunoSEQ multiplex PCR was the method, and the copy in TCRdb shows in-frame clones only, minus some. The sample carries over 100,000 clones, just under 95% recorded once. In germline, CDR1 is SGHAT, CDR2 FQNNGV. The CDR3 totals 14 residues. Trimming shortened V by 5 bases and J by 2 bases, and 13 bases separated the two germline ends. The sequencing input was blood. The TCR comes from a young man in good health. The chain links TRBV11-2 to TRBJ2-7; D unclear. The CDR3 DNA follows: TGTGCCAGCAGCCTTATAGGACGTACCTACGAGCAGTACTTC. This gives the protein CASSLIGRTYEQYF.